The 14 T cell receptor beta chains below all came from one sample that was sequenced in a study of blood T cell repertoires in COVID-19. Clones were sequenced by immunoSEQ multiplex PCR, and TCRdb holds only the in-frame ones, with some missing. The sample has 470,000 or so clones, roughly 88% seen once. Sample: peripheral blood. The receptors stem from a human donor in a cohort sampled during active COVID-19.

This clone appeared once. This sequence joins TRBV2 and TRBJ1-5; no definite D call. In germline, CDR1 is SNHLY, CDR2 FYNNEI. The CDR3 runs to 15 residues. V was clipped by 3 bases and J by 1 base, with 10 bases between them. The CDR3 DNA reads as TGTGCCAGCAGTGAGCTCGGTAGAAGCAATCAGCCCCAGCATTTT. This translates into CASSELGRSNQPQHF.

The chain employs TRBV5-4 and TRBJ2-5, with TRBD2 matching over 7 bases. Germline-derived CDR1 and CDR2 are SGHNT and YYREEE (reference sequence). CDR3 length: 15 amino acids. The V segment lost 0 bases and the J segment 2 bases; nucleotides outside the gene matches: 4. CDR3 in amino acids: CASSLGLADQETQYF. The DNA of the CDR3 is TGTGCCAGCAGCTTGGGGCTAGCGGATCAAGAGACCCAGTACTTC.

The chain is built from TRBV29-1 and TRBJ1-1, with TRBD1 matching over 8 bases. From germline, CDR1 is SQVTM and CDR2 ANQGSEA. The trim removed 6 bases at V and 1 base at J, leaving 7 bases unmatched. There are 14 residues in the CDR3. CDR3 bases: TGCAGCGTGGAGGCAGGACAGGGGAACACTGAAGCTTTCTTT. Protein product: CSVEAGQGNTEAFF.

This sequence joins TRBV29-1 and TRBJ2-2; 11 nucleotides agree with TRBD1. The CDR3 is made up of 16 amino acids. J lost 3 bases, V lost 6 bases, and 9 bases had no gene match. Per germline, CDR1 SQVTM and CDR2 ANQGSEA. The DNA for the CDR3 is TGCAGCGTCGGATCTAAGGGACAGGGGGACACCGGGGAGCTGTTTTTT. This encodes CSVGSKGQGDTGELFF.

The CDR3 protein is CASSIQRVTANQPQHF. As DNA, the CDR3 is TGTGCCAGTAGTATCCAGCGTGTGACAGCTAATCAGCCCCAGCATTTT. This chain joins TRBV19 and TRBJ1-5, with a tentative D call TRBD1 (5 bases). Trimming left V 3 bases short and J 4 bases short, with 16 bases between. The CDR3 totals 16 residues. CDR1 LNHDA and CDR2 SQIVND come from the germline V gene (reference sequence). Full variable domain (rest looked up from reference TRBV19 and TRBJ1-5): DGGITQSPKYLFRKEGQNVTLSCEQNLNHDAMYWYRQDPGQGLRLIYYSQIVNDFQKGDIAEGYSVSREKKESFPLTVTSAQKNPTAFYLCASSIQRVTANQPQHFGDGTRLSIL.

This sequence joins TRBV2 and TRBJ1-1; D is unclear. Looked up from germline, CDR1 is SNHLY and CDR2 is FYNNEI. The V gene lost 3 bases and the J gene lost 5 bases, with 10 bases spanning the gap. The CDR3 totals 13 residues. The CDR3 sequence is CASSEGRVTEAFF. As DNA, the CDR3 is TGTGCCAGCAGTGAGGGTCGGGTTACTGAAGCTTTCTTT. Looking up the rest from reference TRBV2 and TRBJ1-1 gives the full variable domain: EPEVTQTPSHQVTQMGQEVILRCVPISNHLYFYWYRQILGQKVEFLVSFYNNEISEKSEIFDDQFSVERPDGSNFTLKIRSTKLEDSAMYFCASSEGRVTEAFFGQGTRLTVV.

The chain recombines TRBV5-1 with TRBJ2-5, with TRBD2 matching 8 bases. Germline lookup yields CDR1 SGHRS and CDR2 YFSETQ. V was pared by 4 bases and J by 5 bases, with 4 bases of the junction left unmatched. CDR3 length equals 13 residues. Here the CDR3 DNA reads TGCGCCAGCAGCCCCGGGGGGGCCGAGACCCAGTACTTC. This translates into CASSPGGAETQYF.

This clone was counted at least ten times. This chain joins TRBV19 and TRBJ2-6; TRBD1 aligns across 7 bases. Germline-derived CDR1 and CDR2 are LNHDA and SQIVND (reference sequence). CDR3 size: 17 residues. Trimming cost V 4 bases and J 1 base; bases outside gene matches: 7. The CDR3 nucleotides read TGTGCCAGTAGTACAAGACAGGGAGCTTCTGGGGCCAACGTCCTGACTTTC. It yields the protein CASSTRQGASGANVLTF.

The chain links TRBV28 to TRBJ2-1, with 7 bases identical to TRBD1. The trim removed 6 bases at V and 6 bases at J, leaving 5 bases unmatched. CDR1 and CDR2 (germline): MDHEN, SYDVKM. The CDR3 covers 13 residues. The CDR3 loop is CASRLTGVNEQFF. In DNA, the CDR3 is TGTGCCAGCAGATTAACAGGGGTCAATGAGCAGTTCTTC.

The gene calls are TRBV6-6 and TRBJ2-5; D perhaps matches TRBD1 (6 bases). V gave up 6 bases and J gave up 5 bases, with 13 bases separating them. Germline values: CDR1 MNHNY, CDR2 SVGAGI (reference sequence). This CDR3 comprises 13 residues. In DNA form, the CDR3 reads TGTGCCAGCAGCAGGGGCCCCTGGGAGACCCAGTACTTC. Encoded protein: CASSRGPWETQYF.

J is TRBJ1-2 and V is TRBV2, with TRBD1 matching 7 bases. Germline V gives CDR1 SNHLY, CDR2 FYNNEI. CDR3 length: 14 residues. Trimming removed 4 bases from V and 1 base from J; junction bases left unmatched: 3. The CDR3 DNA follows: TGTGCCAGCAGTGTGGGACAGAGTAACTATGGCTACACCTTC. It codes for CASSVGQSNYGYTF.

CDR3 residues: CASSFVPGKETQYF. CDR3 DNA sequence: TGTGCCAGCAGCTTTGTCCCGGGGAAAGAGACCCAGTACTTC. The rearrangement joins TRBV11-2 to TRBJ2-5; D possibly corresponds to TRBD2 (5 bases). Trimming took off 3 bases at V and 3 bases at J, with 11 bases between the two ends. There are 14 residues in the CDR3. CDR1 is SGHAT and CDR2 is FQNNGV in the germline V gene.

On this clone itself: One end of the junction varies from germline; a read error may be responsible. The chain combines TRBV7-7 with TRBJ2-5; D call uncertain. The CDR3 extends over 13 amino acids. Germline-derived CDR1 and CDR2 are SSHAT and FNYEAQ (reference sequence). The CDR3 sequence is CASSLTYQETQYF. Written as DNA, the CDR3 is TGTGCTAGCAGCTTAACCTATCAAGAGACCCAGTACTTC.

The chain's CDR3 is CASSPPGQPYNEQFF. CDR3 coding DNA: TGTGCCAGCAGTCCCCCGGGACAGCCCTACAATGAGCAGTTCTTC. This chain joins TRBV28 and TRBJ2-1; TRBD1 matches at 7 bases. After removal of 5 bases from V and 2 bases from J, the junction contained 6 bases not matched to a gene. In germline, CDR1 is MDHEN, CDR2 SYDVKM. This CDR3 has 15 residues.